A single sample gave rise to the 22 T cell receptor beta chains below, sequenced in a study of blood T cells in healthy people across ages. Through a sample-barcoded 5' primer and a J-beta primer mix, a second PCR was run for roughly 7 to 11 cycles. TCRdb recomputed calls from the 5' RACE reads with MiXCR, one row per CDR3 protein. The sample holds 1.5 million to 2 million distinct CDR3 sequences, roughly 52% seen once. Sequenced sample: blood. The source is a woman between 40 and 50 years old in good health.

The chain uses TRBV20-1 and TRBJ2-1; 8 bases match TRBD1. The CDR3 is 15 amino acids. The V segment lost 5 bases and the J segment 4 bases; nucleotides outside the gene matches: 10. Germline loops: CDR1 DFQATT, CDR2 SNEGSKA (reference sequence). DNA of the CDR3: TGCAGTGCTCAAGGGACAGGAGCCTTTTACAATGAGCAGTTCTTC. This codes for CSAQGTGAFYNEQFF.

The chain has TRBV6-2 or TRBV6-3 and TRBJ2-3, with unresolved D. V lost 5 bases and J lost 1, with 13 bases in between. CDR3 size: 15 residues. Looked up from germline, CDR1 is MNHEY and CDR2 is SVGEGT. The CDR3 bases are TGTGCCAGCAGTCACGGACGGATCCGCACAGATACGCAGTATTTT. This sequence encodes CASSHGRIRTDTQYF.

This CDR3 is CSVEDPGRAYGYTF. CDR3 sequence (DNA): TGCAGCGTTGAAGATCCGGGCAGGGCCTATGGCTACACCTTC. This chain uses TRBV29-1 with TRBJ1-2; tentatively, D is TRBD1 (5 bases). The germline V gene has CDR1 SQVTM and CDR2 ANQGSEA. CDR3 length equals 14 residues. Trimming shortened V by 0 bases and J by 4 bases, and 12 bases separated the two germline ends.

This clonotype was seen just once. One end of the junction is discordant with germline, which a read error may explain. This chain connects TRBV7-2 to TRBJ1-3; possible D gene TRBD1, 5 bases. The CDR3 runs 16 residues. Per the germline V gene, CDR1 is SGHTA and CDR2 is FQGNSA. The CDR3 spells CASSPRWGGGGNIIYF. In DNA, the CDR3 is TGTGCCAGCAGTCCTAGATGGGGCGGCGGTGGAAACATCATATATTTT.

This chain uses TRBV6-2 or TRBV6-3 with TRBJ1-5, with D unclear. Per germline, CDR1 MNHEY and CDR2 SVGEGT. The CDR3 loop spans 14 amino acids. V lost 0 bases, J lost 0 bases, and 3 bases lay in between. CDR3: CASSYSSSNQPQHF. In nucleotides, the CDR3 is TGTGCCAGCAGTTACTCGAGTAGCAATCAGCCCCAGCATTTT.

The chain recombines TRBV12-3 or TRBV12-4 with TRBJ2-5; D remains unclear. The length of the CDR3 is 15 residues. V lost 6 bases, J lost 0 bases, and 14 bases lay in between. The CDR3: CASSRSDTYQETQYF. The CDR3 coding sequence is TGTGCCAGCAGCCGTTCAGACACGTACCAAGAGACCCAGTACTTC.

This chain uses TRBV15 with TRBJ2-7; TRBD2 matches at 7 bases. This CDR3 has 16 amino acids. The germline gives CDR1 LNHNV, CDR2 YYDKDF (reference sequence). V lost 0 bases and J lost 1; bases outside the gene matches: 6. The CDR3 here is CATSRDHGGGSYEQYF. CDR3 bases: TGTGCCACCAGCAGAGATCATGGGGGGGGTTCCTACGAGCAGTACTTC.

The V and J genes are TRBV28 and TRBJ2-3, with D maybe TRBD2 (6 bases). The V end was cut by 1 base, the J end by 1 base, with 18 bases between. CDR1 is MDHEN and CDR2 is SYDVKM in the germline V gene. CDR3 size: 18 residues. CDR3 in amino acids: CASSLFTVRLVGTDTQYF. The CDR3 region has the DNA TGTGCCAGCAGTTTATTCACGGTGAGACTAGTTGGCACAGATACGCAGTATTTT.

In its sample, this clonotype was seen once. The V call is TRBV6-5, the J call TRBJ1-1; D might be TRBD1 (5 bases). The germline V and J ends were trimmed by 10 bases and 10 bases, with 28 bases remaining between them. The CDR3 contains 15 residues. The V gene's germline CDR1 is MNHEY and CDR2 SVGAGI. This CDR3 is CATKGHARRGNTAFF. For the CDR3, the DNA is TGTGCCACCAAAGGACATGCACGTCGTGGGAACACAGCTTTCTTT.

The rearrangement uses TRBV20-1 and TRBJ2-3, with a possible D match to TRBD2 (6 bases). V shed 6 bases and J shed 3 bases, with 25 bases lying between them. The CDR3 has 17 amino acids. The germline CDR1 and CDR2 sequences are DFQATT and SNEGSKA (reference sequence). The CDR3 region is CSAKTRGGRGPTDTQYF. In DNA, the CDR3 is TGCAGTGCCAAGACACGAGGAGGGCGGGGACCAACAGATACGCAGTATTTT.

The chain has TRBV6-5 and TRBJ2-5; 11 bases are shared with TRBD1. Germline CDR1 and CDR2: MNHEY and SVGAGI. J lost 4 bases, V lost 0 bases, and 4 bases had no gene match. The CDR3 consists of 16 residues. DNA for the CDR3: TGTGCCAGCAGTTACTCGGGGACAGGGGGGAGAGAGACCCAGTACTTC. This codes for CASSYSGTGGRETQYF.

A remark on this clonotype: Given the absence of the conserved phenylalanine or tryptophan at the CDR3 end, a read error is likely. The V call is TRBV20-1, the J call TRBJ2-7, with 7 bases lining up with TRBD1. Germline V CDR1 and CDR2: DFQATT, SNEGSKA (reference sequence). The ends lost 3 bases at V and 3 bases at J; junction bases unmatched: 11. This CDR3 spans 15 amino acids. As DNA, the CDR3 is TGCAGTGCTAGCACCTACAGGACAGGAAACTACGAGCAGTACTAC. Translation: CSASTYRTGNYEQYY.

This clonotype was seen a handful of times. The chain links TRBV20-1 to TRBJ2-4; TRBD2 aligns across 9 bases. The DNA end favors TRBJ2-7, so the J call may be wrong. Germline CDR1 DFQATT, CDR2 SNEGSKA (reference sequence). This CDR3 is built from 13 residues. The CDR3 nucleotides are TGCAGTGCGCCTAGCGGGGTTCGGGACGAGCAGTACTTC. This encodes CSAPSGVRDEQYF.

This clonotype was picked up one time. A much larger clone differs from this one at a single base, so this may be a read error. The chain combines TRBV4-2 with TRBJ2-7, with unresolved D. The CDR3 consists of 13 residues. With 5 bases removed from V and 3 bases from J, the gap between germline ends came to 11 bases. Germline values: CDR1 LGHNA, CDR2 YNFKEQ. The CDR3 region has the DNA TGTGCCAGCAGCTCAACGCCAGGCTACGAGCAGTACTTC. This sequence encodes CASSSTPGYEQYF.

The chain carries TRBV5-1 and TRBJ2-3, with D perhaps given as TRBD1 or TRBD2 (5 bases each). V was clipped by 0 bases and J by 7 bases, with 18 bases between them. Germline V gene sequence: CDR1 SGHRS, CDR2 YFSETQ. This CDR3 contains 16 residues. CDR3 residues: CASSLGPLGRQNTQYF. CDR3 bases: TGCGCCAGCAGCTTGGGCCCGTTGGGACGTCAAAATACGCAGTATTTT.

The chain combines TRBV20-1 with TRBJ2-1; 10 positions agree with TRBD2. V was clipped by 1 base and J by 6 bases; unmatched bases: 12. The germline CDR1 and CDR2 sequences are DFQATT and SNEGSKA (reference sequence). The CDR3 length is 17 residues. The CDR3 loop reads CSARALAGKRGGNEQFF. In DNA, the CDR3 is TGCAGTGCTAGAGCACTAGCGGGGAAGAGAGGAGGCAATGAGCAGTTCTTC.

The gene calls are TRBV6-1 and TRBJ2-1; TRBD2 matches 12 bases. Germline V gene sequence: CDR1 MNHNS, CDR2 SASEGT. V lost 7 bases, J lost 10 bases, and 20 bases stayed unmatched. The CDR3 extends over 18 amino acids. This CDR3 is CASTLTRTSGVGGIEQFF. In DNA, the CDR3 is TGTGCCAGCACCCTAACAAGGACTAGCGGGGTCGGAGGGATCGAGCAGTTCTTC.

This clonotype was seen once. CDR3 DNA: TGCGCCAGCAGCCTCCGGACACACACCGGGGAGCTGTTTTTT. This translates into CASSLRTHTGELFF. V is TRBV4-3 and J is TRBJ2-2, with a weak D call TRBD1 (5 bases). The CDR3 is made up of 14 amino acids. The V end was cut by 4 bases, the J end by 3 bases, with 9 bases between. The V gene's germline CDR1 is LGHNA and CDR2 YSLEER.

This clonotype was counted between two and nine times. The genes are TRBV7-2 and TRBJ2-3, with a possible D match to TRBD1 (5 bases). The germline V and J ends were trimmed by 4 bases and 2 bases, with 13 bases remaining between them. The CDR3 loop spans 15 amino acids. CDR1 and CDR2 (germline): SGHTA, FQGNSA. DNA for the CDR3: TGTGCCAGCAGCTCCCTTGGGGCTCCCACAGATACGCAGTATTTT. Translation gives CASSSLGAPTDTQYF.

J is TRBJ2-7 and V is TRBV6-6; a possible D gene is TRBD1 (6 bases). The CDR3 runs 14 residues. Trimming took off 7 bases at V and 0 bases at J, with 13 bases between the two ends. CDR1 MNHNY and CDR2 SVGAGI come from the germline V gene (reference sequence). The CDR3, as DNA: TGTGCCAGCACCCCAGACAGGACCTCCTACGAGCAGTACTTC. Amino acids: CASTPDRTSYEQYF.

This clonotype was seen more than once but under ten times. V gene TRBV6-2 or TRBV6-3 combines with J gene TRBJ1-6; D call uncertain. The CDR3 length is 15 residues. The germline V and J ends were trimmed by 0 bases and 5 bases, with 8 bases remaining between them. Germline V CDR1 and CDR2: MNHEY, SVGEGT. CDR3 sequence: CASSYSVVNNSPLHF. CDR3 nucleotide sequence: TGTGCCAGCAGTTACTCGGTCGTCAATAATTCACCCCTCCACTTT.

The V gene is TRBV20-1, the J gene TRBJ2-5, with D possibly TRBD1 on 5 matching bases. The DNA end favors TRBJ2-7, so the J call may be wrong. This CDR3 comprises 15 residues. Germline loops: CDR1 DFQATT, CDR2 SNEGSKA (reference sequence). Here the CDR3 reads CSARDPRARVNEQYF. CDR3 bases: TGCAGTGCTAGAGATCCCCGGGCCAGGGTCAACGAGCAGTACTTC.